Presented here are 20 T cell receptor beta chains from one specimen sequenced in a study of blood T cells in healthy people across ages. The authors ran a second PCR of 7 to 11 cycles using a sample-barcoded 5' primer and a J-beta primer mix. A single record per CDR3 protein comes from TCRdb applying MiXCR to the 5' RACE reads. Altogether 1.5 million to 2 million distinct CDR3 sequences are present, about 35% being singletons, with the ten largest covering roughly 12%. Sequencing input: blood. The receptors were sampled from a woman in her 30s in good health.

The rearrangement joins TRBV29-1 to TRBJ1-4, with 7 bases identical to TRBD1. The germline CDR1 and CDR2 sequences are SQVTM and ANQGSEA. The CDR3 is 14 residues long. V shed 4 bases, J shed 3 bases, and the junction held 5 bases outside the gene matches. The CDR3 spells CSVAPGGPNEKLFF. The CDR3 DNA is TGCAGCGTTGCTCCAGGGGGGCCTAATGAAAAACTGTTTTTT.

The rearrangement links TRBV2 to TRBJ2-5; 8 bases are shared with TRBD1. From germline, CDR1 is SNHLY and CDR2 FYNNEI. The CDR3 consists of 15 residues. With V trimmed by 6 bases and J by 1 base, 7 bases remained unmatched. CDR3 sequence reads: CASRGQGAPQETQYF. CDR3 bases: TGTGCCAGCAGAGGCCAGGGGGCGCCCCAAGAGACCCAGTACTTC. The variable domain in full, with the rest retrieved from reference TRBV2 and TRBJ2-5, is EPEVTQTPSHQVTQMGQEVILRCVPISNHLYFYWYRQILGQKVEFLVSFYNNEISEKSEIFDDQFSVERPDGSNFTLKIRSTKLEDSAMYFCASRGQGAPQETQYFGPGTRLLVL.

V gene TRBV4-1 combines with J gene TRBJ2-7; D is perhaps TRBD2 (5 bases). This CDR3 contains 15 residues. Germline CDR1 MGHRA, CDR2 YSYEKL. Trimming removed 0 bases at V and 0 bases at J, with 9 bases between. The CDR3: CASSQDPTSSYEQYF. CDR3 in DNA: TGCGCCAGCAGCCAAGACCCTACTAGCTCCTACGAGCAGTACTTC.

The V gene is TRBV7-6, the J gene TRBJ2-7; the match to TRBD1 covers 8 bases. CDR1 and CDR2 from the germline V gene are SGHVS and FNYEAQ. Unmatched junction bases numbered 8, after V lost 5 bases and J lost 2 bases. This CDR3 spans 15 amino acids. The CDR3 DNA follows: TGTGCCAGCAGCCCGGTCCAGGGGGCAACCTACGAGCAGTACTTC. This codes for CASSPVQGATYEQYF.

The chain combines TRBV4-1 with TRBJ1-4, with 8 bases aligning to TRBD1. The junction had 7 bases not matched to a gene; V was cut back by 2 bases and J by 5 bases. The CDR3 contains 16 residues. Looked up from germline, CDR1 is MGHRA and CDR2 is YSYEKL. CDR3 loop: CASSQISGGVNEKLFF. CDR3 DNA sequence: TGCGCCAGCAGCCAAATCTCAGGGGGCGTGAATGAAAAACTGTTTTTT.

This clonotype was seen more than once but under ten times. The chain combines TRBV24-1 with TRBJ2-1; a weak D match, TRBD2 (6 bases). The CDR3 contains 14 residues. With 3 bases removed from V and 6 bases from J, the gap between germline ends came to 11 bases. Germline lookup yields CDR1 KGHDR and CDR2 SFDVKD. The CDR3 DNA reads as TGTGCCACCAGTGATACGACTAGTATCAATGAGCAGTTCTTC. It is translated as CATSDTTSINEQFF.

This clonotype was observed a handful of times. The rearrangement joins TRBV7-9 to TRBJ2-5; D possibly matches TRBD1 or TRBD2 (5 bases each). Germline V gene data show CDR1 as SEHNR and CDR2 as FQNEAQ (reference sequence). Between the trimmed V and J ends, which lost 3 bases and 2 bases, there was a span of 13 bases. The CDR3 contains 15 residues. CDR3 nucleotides: TGTGCCAGCAGCTTTCTTATTGGGGGTCAAGAGACCCAGTACTTC. Translation gives CASSFLIGGQETQYF.

The rearrangement links TRBV5-1 to TRBJ1-1, with TRBD1 identical over 9 bases. V shed 4 bases and J 5 bases; nucleotides not matched to a gene: 9. The CDR3 is made up of 15 amino acids. Germline-derived CDR1 and CDR2 are SGHRS and YFSETQ. CDR3 residues: CASSVAGTGMTEAFF. The CDR3, as DNA: TGCGCCAGCAGCGTCGCGGGGACAGGGATGACTGAAGCTTTCTTT.

This clonotype was picked up a small number of times. The chain joins TRBV25-1 to TRBJ2-1, with TRBD2 as a possible D gene (7 bases). The CDR3 runs to 19 residues. V gave up 1 base and J gave up 0 bases, with 19 bases separating them. Germline loops: CDR1 MGHDK, CDR2 SYGVNS. The CDR3 protein is CASSESEWGGESSYNEQFF. The DNA of the CDR3 is TGTGCCAGCAGTGAATCAGAGTGGGGGGGCGAGAGCTCCTACAATGAGCAGTTCTTC. The full variable domain, its missing parts supplied by reference TRBV25-1 and TRBJ2-1, is EADIYQTPRYLVIGTGKKITLECSQTMGHDKMYWYQQDPGMELHLIHYSYGVNSTEKGDLSSESTVSRIRTEHFPLTLESARPSHTSQYLCASSESEWGGESSYNEQFFGPGTRLTVL.

This clonotype was seen many times. This chain links TRBV18 with TRBJ2-5; D may be TRBD1 or TRBD2 (5 bases each). Trimming shortened V by 3 bases and J by 5 bases, and 13 bases separated the two germline ends. Germline CDR1 is KGHSH and CDR2 is LQKENI. The CDR3 extends over 14 amino acids. CDR3 residues: CASSPGTPRETQYF. CDR3 nucleotides: TGTGCCAGCTCACCTGGGACCCCGAGGGAGACCCAGTACTTC.

The chain carries TRBV27 and TRBJ2-1, with 11 bases fitting TRBD2. J lost 5 bases, V lost 3 bases, and 6 bases had no gene match. CDR1 MNHEY and CDR2 SMNVEV come from the germline V gene (reference sequence). CDR3 length: 16 residues. CDR3 sequence: CASSLWLAGGDNEQFF. DNA for the CDR3: TGTGCCAGCAGTTTGTGGTTAGCGGGGGGGGACAATGAGCAGTTCTTC.

V is TRBV7-9 and J is TRBJ2-7; weak D call: TRBD2 (5 bases). CDR1 is SEHNR and CDR2 is FQNEAQ in the germline V gene (reference sequence). V lost 5 bases, J lost 3 bases, and 23 bases lay in between. The CDR3 loop spans 17 amino acids. The CDR3 DNA reads TGTGCCAGCAGCCCAAGGGCTGGAACAGAGGGATTCTACGAGCAGTACTTC. Residues: CASSPRAGTEGFYEQYF. The full variable domain, rest sourced from reference TRBV7-9 and TRBJ2-7, is DTGVSQNPRHKITKRGQNVTFRCDPISEHNRLYWYRQTLGQGPEFLTYFQNEAQLEKSRLLSDRFSAERPKGSFSTLEIQRTEQGDSAMYLCASSPRAGTEGFYEQYFGPGTRLTVT.

In DNA form, the CDR3 reads TGTGCCAGCAGCCAAGACCCTGTAACCCAGCAGTACTTC. Protein sequence: CASSQDPVTQQYF. This chain uses TRBV3-1 with TRBJ2-4; D is ambiguous. Trimming cost V 0 bases and J 13 bases, with 13 bases left between them. The CDR3 is 13 residues long. Per the germline V gene, CDR1 is LGHDT and CDR2 is YNNKEL (reference sequence).

This clonotype was counted only a few times. For the CDR3, the DNA is TGTGCCAGCAGCTTAGCCGGCGGGGGGGCCGGGGAGCAGTTCTTC. This codes for CASSLAGGGAGEQFF. The chain employs TRBV7-9 and TRBJ2-1; 9 bases fit TRBD2. CDR1 is SEHNR, CDR2 FQNEAQ, per germline (reference sequence). The length of the CDR3 is 15 residues. The V and J ends lost 0 bases and 10 bases, in that order; junction bases with no gene match: 7. The full variable domain, with the rest looked up from reference TRBV7-9 and TRBJ2-1, is DTGVSQNPRHKITKRGQNVTFRCDPISEHNRLYWYRQTLGQGPEFLTYFQNEAQLEKSRLLSDRFSAERPKGSFSTLEIQRTEQGDSAMYLCASSLAGGGAGEQFFGPGTRLTVL.

The chain has TRBV24-1 and TRBJ2-7; TRBD1 matches 8 bases. V was pared by 4 bases and J by 0 bases, with 1 base of the junction left unmatched. CDR3 length equals 14 residues. In germline, CDR1 is KGHDR, CDR2 SFDVKD. CDR3 nucleotide sequence: TGTGCCACCAGTGAGACAGGGGACTCCTACGAGCAGTACTTC. This gives the protein CATSETGDSYEQYF.

V and J are TRBV4-1 and TRBJ1-2; D possibly corresponds to TRBD1 (5 bases). Germline loops: CDR1 MGHRA, CDR2 YSYEKL. CDR3 length: 16 residues. Trimming took off 4 bases at V and 2 bases at J, with 17 bases between the two ends. The CDR3 is CASSPEGATVNYGYTF. The CDR3 DNA follows: TGCGCCAGCAGCCCCGAAGGCGCGACAGTAAACTATGGCTACACCTTC.

This clonotype has a handful of counts. The chain has TRBV5-1 and TRBJ2-3; 7 bases agree with TRBD2. The germline V gene encodes CDR1 SGHRS and CDR2 YFSETQ. The CDR3 consists of 16 residues. Trimming removed 3 bases from V and 6 bases from J; junction bases left unmatched: 13. The CDR3 loop reads CASSWGSARERDTQYF. CDR3 DNA: TGCGCCAGCAGCTGGGGGTCTGCGCGGGAGAGGGATACGCAGTATTTT.

The chain couples TRBV9 to TRBJ1-2; D possibly corresponds to TRBD1 (5 bases). This CDR3 contains 17 residues. Germline V gene lookup returns CDR1 SGDLS and CDR2 YYNGEE. Trimming removed 0 bases at V and 1 base at J, with 16 bases between. CDR3 residues: CASSVGGGREFNYGYTF. CDR3 coding DNA: TGTGCCAGCAGCGTAGGTGGAGGCAGGGAGTTTAACTATGGCTACACCTTC.

The V gene is TRBV7-3, the J gene TRBJ1-2; tentatively, D is TRBD1 (5 bases). Trimming cost V 4 bases and J 7 bases, with 16 bases left between them. The CDR3 contains 14 residues. Germline V gene lookup returns CDR1 SGHTA and CDR2 FQGTGA. CDR3 bases: TGTGCCAGCAGCTCCCTGGCGGGGACGGGTGGCTACACCTTC. This codes for CASSSLAGTGGYTF.

This chain links TRBV20-1 with TRBJ1-5; the match to TRBD1 covers 7 bases. The germline CDR1 and CDR2 sequences are DFQATT and SNEGSKA (reference sequence). The CDR3 sequence is 14 residues long. With 6 bases clipped from V and 4 bases from J, the junction kept 9 bases outside the gene matches. CDR3 DNA sequence: TGCAGTGCCCACCTGGGCAGGGGGAATCAGCCCCAGCATTTT. It encodes CSAHLGRGNQPQHF.